Each of the 25 T cell receptor beta chains below was sequenced from the same sample in a study of T cells in Graves' hyperthyroidism and ophthalmopathy. Amplification targeted TCR beta CDR3 regions from RNA transcripts. HTBI primers drove first-round RT-PCR of the TCR CDR3. TCRdb redid the calling of the multiplex PCR reads with MiXCR, one entry per CDR3 protein. In the table there are about half a million distinct CDR3 sequences, around 20% of which are singletons. Sequences were obtained from blood. The origin of the receptors is a young man with Graves' hyperthyroidism.

This clonotype has at least ten counts. The chain is built from TRBV20-1 and TRBJ2-2; 7 bases map to TRBD2. The CDR3 is 14 residues long. Germline V CDR1 and CDR2: DFQATT, SNEGSKA (reference sequence). V lost 5 bases, J lost 1 base, and 4 bases stayed unmatched. DNA of the CDR3: TGCAGTGCTCGGGGGGACCTGAACACCGGGGAGCTGTTTTTT. Protein product: CSARGDLNTGELFF.

This clonotype was recorded many times. The CDR3 coding sequence is TGTGCCAGCAGGACAGGGTTTCAGCCCCAGCATTTT. Translation gives CASRTGFQPQHF. V is TRBV6-1 and J is TRBJ1-5, with 7 bases identical to TRBD1. With V trimmed by 6 bases and J by 6 bases, 2 bases remained unmatched. Germline CDR1 MNHNS, CDR2 SASEGT. The CDR3 is 12 amino acids.

The chain employs TRBV7-3 and TRBJ2-2, with 7 bases matching TRBD2. The length of the CDR3 is 19 residues. V lost 1 base to trimming and J lost 0 bases; unmatched junction nucleotides: 11. The germline gives CDR1 SGHTA, CDR2 FQGTGA. CDR3 sequence (DNA): TGTGCCAGCAGCTTAAGGGCCCTAGCGGTTCTCGCGAACACCGGGGAGCTGTTTTTT. This sequence encodes CASSLRALAVLANTGELFF.

The V and J genes are TRBV28 and TRBJ2-7; 7 bases fit TRBD2. After removal of 2 bases from V and 4 bases from J, the junction contained 8 bases not matched to a gene. The CDR3 sequence is 15 residues long. Germline V lookup: CDR1 MDHEN, CDR2 SYDVKM. Here the CDR3 DNA reads TGTGCCAGCAGTTTAAGCGGACTAGGAGTATACGAGCAGTACTTC. This translates into CASSLSGLGVYEQYF.

This clonotype came up many times. The V call is TRBV19, the J call TRBJ1-1; D perhaps matches TRBD1 (6 bases). Trimming cost V 3 bases and J 5 bases, with 10 bases left between them. This CDR3 comprises 13 residues. Germline V gene lookup returns CDR1 LNHDA and CDR2 SQIVND (reference sequence). The CDR3, as DNA: TGTGCCAGTAGTATTCAGGGGAAAACTGAAGCTTTCTTT. This encodes CASSIQGKTEAFF.

This clonotype appeared many times. The chain joins TRBV5-1 to TRBJ1-2, with D tentatively TRBD1 (6 bases). Germline V gene data show CDR1 as SGHRS and CDR2 as YFSETQ. This CDR3 is built from 13 residues. V lost 2 bases, J lost 7 bases, and 12 bases lay in between. CDR3 sequence reads: CASSFYREGGYTF. CDR3 bases: TGCGCCAGCAGCTTTTACAGGGAAGGTGGCTACACCTTC.

This clonotype was detected once. This chain uses TRBV4-2 with TRBJ2-7; TRBD2 matches 8 bases. The CDR3 length is 16 residues. With V trimmed by 0 bases and J by 3 bases, 7 bases remained unmatched. CDR1 and CDR2 from the germline V gene are LGHNA and YNFKEQ. In DNA form, the CDR3 reads TGTGCCAGCAGCCAAGATATCGGGAGGGCCCTCTACGAGCAGTACTTC. It is translated as CASSQDIGRALYEQYF.

This clonotype was seen many times. The J gene is TRBJ2-5, the V gene TRBV20-1; 9 bases line up with TRBD1. The V and J ends lost 3 bases and 3 bases, in that order; junction bases with no gene match: 5. The V gene's germline CDR1 is DFQATT and CDR2 SNEGSKA (reference sequence). This CDR3 comprises 14 residues. The CDR3 spells CSASDRGGEETQYF. The CDR3 DNA sequence: TGCAGTGCTAGTGACAGGGGGGGGGAAGAGACCCAGTACTTC.

In its sample, this clonotype was seen many times. V usage is TRBV27 and J usage is TRBJ1-5, with a possible D match to TRBD1 (6 bases). CDR1 and CDR2 (germline): MNHEY, SMNVEV (reference sequence). The CDR3 is made up of 15 amino acids. Between the trimmed V and J ends, which lost 6 bases and 5 bases, there was a span of 17 bases. The CDR3, as DNA: TGTGCCAGCAGGATACAGGGAATAGTCGATCAGCCCCAGCATTTT. Its protein is CASRIQGIVDQPQHF.

This clonotype has more than one count but fewer than ten. The chain employs TRBV4-1 and TRBJ1-5, with D maybe TRBD1 (6 bases). This CDR3 is built from 14 residues. Germline CDR1 reads MGHRA; CDR2 reads YSYEKL. The germline V and J ends were trimmed by 4 bases and 6 bases, with 13 bases remaining between them. The CDR3: CASSRVQGGQPQHF. DNA for the CDR3: TGCGCCAGCAGCCGCGTACAGGGCGGTCAGCCCCAGCATTTT.

This sequence joins TRBV30 and TRBJ1-1, with TRBD1 identical over 7 bases. Germline values: CDR1 GTSNPN, CDR2 SVGIG (reference sequence). Germline trimming cut 8 bases from V and 5 bases from J; bases unmatched to any gene: 14. CDR3 length equals 14 residues. DNA for the CDR3: TGTGCCCTGGGGGGGACAGTGAGGTATACTGAAGCTTTCTTT. Encoded protein: CALGGTVRYTEAFF.

This clonotype was detected ten times or more. At one end, the junction sequence differs from germline, possibly due to a read error. V is TRBV5-5 and J is TRBJ2-3; 7 bases agree with TRBD1. This CDR3 contains 14 residues. Germline V gene data show CDR1 as SGHKS and CDR2 as YYEKEE (reference sequence). CDR3 in amino acids: CASSPTGVTDTQYF. The CDR3 bases are TGTGCCAGCAGCCCCACAGGGGTCACAGATACACAGTATTTT. The complete variable domain, with remaining parts taken from reference TRBV5-5 and TRBJ2-3, reads DAGVTQSPTHLIKTRGQQVTLRCSPISGHKSVSWYQQVLGQGPQFIFQYYEKEERGRGNFPDRFSARQFPNYSSELNVNALLLGDSALYLCASSPTGVTDTQYFGPGTRLTVL.

This clonotype was seen a handful of times. V and J are TRBV6-5 and TRBJ2-3; D is uncertain. CDR1 MNHEY and CDR2 SVGAGI come from the germline V gene. The CDR3 loop spans 15 amino acids. The V end was cut by 1 base, the J end by 2 bases, with 10 bases between. The CDR3 coding sequence is TGTGCCAGCAGTTACTTCGCAGGCAACACAGATACGCAGTATTTT. Its translation: CASSYFAGNTDTQYF.

This clonotype has a count of ten or more. The V gene is TRBV7-6, the J gene TRBJ1-2, with 9 positions matching TRBD1. CDR3 length: 16 residues. Germline V CDR1 and CDR2: SGHVS, FNYEAQ. J was trimmed by 8 bases and V by 5 bases; bases with no gene match: 15. The CDR3 DNA reads TGTGCCAGCAGCAAAACAGGGGGCGCTTCTATGTTGGGCTACACCTTC. This translates into CASSKTGGASMLGYTF.

Ten or more counts support this clonotype. This chain joins TRBV6-1 and TRBJ1-1; no clear D gene. The ends were cut back, 8 bases at V and 1 base at J, with 17 bases in the middle. From germline, CDR1 is MNHNS and CDR2 SASEGT. The CDR3 runs 15 residues. The CDR3 here is CASLPHGPTNTEAFF. In DNA form, the CDR3 reads TGTGCCAGCCTGCCCCATGGGCCCACGAACACTGAAGCTTTCTTT.

As to this clonotype: Possible read error: a much larger clone is one base away. J is TRBJ1-1 and V is TRBV11-2; TRBD1 matches 9 bases. Germline CDR1 is SGHAT and CDR2 is FQNNGV. The CDR3 is 15 residues long. CDR3 amino acids: CASGLSGQGDTEAFF. The CDR3 nucleotides are TGTGCCAGCGGCTTATCGGGACAGGGAGACACTGAAGCTTTCTTT. Drawing the rest from reference TRBV11-2 and TRBJ1-1, the complete variable domain is EAGVAQSPRYKIIEKRQSVAFWCNPISGHATLYWYQQILGQGPKLLIQFQNNGVVDDSQLPKDRFSAERLKGVDSTLKIQPAKLEDSAVYLCASGLSGQGDTEAFFGQGTRLTVV.

The sample holds a few counts of this clonotype. CDR3 protein: CASTRSETQETQYF. The CDR3, as DNA: TGTGCCAGCACCAGGAGCGAGACCCAAGAGACCCAGTACTTC. The chain couples TRBV6-1 to TRBJ2-5; no clear D. The CDR3 contains 14 residues. Trimming stripped 7 bases from V and 1 base from J, with 13 bases between. Germline V gene data show CDR1 as MNHNS and CDR2 as SASEGT.

In this sample, this clonotype turned up a few times. The genes are TRBV12-3 or TRBV12-4 and TRBJ2-7; 7 bases match TRBD1. CDR3 length equals 14 residues. V lost 5 bases and J lost 3; bases outside the gene matches: 7. The CDR3 here is CASSTGTDRYEQYF. The DNA for the CDR3 is TGTGCCAGCAGTACCGGGACAGACCGCTACGAGCAGTACTTC.

There are many counts of this clonotype. The chain recombines TRBV5-1 with TRBJ1-3; D ambiguous. Between the trimmed V and J ends, which lost 8 bases and 0 bases, there was a span of 6 bases. The germline CDR1 and CDR2 sequences are SGHRS and YFSETQ. This CDR3 spans 12 amino acids. CDR3 nucleotides: TGCGCCAGTCACAACTCTGGAAACACCATATATTTT. Amino acid sequence: CASHNSGNTIYF.

The chain links TRBV30 to TRBJ1-2; 8 positions agree with TRBD1. The germline V gene has CDR1 GTSNPN and CDR2 SVGIG (reference sequence). V shed 2 bases and J 1 base; nucleotides not matched to a gene: 9. CDR3 length equals 16 residues. The CDR3 spells CAWSPGGGKSNYGYTF. CDR3 in DNA: TGTGCCTGGAGTCCAGGGGGCGGAAAAAGTAACTATGGCTACACCTTC.

This clonotype was recorded many times. The chain recombines TRBV28 with TRBJ2-7; 7 positions match TRBD1. Germline CDR1 and CDR2: MDHEN and SYDVKM. V trimming: 6 bases; J trimming: 3 bases; junction bases outside the gene matches: 11. CDR3 length: 15 amino acids. The CDR3 DNA sequence: TGTGCCAGCAGCCCCCTCCGGGACAGTCTCTACGAGCAGTACTTC. Translated: CASSPLRDSLYEQYF.

This clonotype was counted ten times or more. The chain has TRBV6-1 and TRBJ2-7, with D possibly TRBD1 on 6 matching bases. The length of the CDR3 is 14 residues. Trimming removed 1 base from V and 5 bases from J, with 12 bases in between. Looked up from germline, CDR1 is MNHNS and CDR2 is SASEGT. CDR3 sequence reads: CASSEDHRANEQYF. The CDR3 region has the DNA TGTGCCAGCAGTGAAGACCACAGGGCCAACGAGCAGTACTTC.

Concerning this clonotype itself: Since a much larger clone is just one base distant, this may be a read error. The CDR3 carries no conserved terminal phenylalanine or tryptophan, so it likely arises from a read error. This chain links TRBV15 with TRBJ1-1; unclear D gene. The V and J ends lost 1 base and 5 bases respectively, with 8 bases between them. Germline V gene data show CDR1 as LNHNV and CDR2 as YYDKDF (reference sequence). The CDR3 sequence is 13 residues long. CDR3 region: CATSRGDNTEAFL. In DNA, the CDR3 is TGTGCCACCAGCAGAGGGGATAATACTGAAGCTTTCCTT.

Worth noting for this clonotype: This may stem from a read error, because a much larger clone lies one nucleotide away. As DNA, the CDR3 is TGTGCCAGCAGTCCAATAAGGACAGGGATGGGTGGCTACACCTTC. Translating it yields CASSPIRTGMGGYTF. This chain connects TRBV12-3 or TRBV12-4 to TRBJ1-2; the match to TRBD1 covers 8 bases. The CDR3 is made up of 15 amino acids. The V gene end was trimmed by 5 bases and the J gene end by 7 bases; junction bases not matched to a gene: 12.

Many counts were recorded for this clonotype. The V and J genes are TRBV11-2 and TRBJ2-4; D not certain. Per germline, CDR1 SGHAT and CDR2 FQNNGV. The germline V and J ends were trimmed by 3 bases and 8 bases, with 14 bases remaining between them. The CDR3 extends over 14 amino acids. CDR3 nucleotides: TGTGCCAGCAGCTTCCGGGCTGGGCCAGACATTCAGTACTTC. Its protein is CASSFRAGPDIQYF.